The entry below describes one T cell receptor (beta chain). Its antigen is not known. This specimen belongs to a study of T cell responses to AZD1222 COVID-19 vaccine. Sequenced by immunoSEQ multiplex PCR; TCRdb stores in-frame clones only, minus some. Among 150,000 to 200,000 clones, 85% to 95% were seen once, and the ten largest hold approximately 0.64%. General study results and limits: Baseline seropositivity characterized only a handful of AZD1222 recipients. Females made up more of the donors, who were largely white British, and clonal diversity may have come out too low.

The germline V gene has CDR1 SEHNR and CDR2 FQNEAQ (reference sequence). This CDR3 spans 13 amino acids. Trimming took 1 base from V and 6 from J, leaving 7 bases between them. Sequences were derived from peripheral blood, sampled on day 0 of AZD1222 vaccination. The chain recombines TRBV7-9 with TRBJ1-5; no clear D. The clonotype was recovered from an adult in good health. The CDR3 coding sequence is TGTGCCAGCAGCTTAGAGGAGGGTCAGCCCCAGCATTTT. Amino acids: CASSLEEGQPQHF.